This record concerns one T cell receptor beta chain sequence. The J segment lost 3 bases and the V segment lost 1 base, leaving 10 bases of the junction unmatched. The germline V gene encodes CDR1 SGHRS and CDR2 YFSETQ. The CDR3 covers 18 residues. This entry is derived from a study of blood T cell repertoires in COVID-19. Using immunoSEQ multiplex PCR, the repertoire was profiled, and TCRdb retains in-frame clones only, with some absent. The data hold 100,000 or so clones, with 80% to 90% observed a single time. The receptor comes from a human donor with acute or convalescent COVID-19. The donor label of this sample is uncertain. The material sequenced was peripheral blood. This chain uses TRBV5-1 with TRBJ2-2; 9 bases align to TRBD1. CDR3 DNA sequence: TGCGCCAGCAGCTTGCCTGTACAGGGGGCTTTACACACCGGGGAGCTGTTTTTT. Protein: CASSLPVQGALHTGELFF.